This T cell receptor (beta chain) was documented in a study of vaccination effects on CD4 cells after COVID-19. Broader study findings: Researchers reported few convalescent patients and no early post-infection timepoints in the study. Vaccine-induced clones in healthy vaccinees cross-reacted with common cold coronaviruses in only 1 of 255 cases. Late post-vaccination samples showed marked contraction of infection- and vaccine-induced clones.

Generated by immunoSEQ multiplex PCR, the TCRdb table keeps only in-frame clones and is missing some. The table lists around 41,000 clones, around 78% of them singletons. Comment on this clone: Its cognate antigen is unknown.

Sequencing was preceded by expansion of antigen-specific CD4+ T cells with viral peptide pools in the ViraFEST assay. The authors isolated CD4+ T cells after nine to eleven days of culture. Absence of prior SARS-CoV-2 infection characterized the vaccine recipients, who showed negative nucleocapsid antibodies. About 2.1 million PBMC were placed in each well, which was supplemented with approximately 10 IU/ml IL-2 and approximately 9.2 ug/ml peptides. The sample consisted of CD4+ T cells from PBMCs cultured with SARS-CoV-2 spike peptides, taken before COVID-19 vaccination. The receptor was derived from a human donor who received a COVID-19 vaccine.

DNA for the CDR3: TGCGCCAGCAGTGGAGGACAGGGCAACATCGGTGGCTACACCTTC. Encoded protein: CASSGGQGNIGGYTF. The rearrangement joins TRBV10-1 to TRBJ1-2, with 8 bases identical to TRBD1. Germline CDR1 WNHNN, CDR2 SYGVQD (reference sequence). The length of the CDR3 is 15 residues. Losses at the gene ends were 4 bases for V and 7 bases for J; bases not matched to a gene: 11.